This T cell receptor beta chain is from a study of blood T cell repertoires in COVID-19. Study summary: Acute-phase and convalescent COVID-19 samples originated in the United States, Italy and Spain. The analysed material was cDNA or gDNA that came from T cells, B-cell-depleted T cells, or PBMCs.

The authors' processing: Estimates of nucleated cell counts were drawn from the amplification of reference gene primers. Sequenced by immunoSEQ multiplex PCR; TCRdb stores in-frame clones only, minus some. V and J calls and clone size are those listed in that table; D and trimming were worked out from the DNA. The data contain approximately 99,000 clones, 55% to 75% of them singletons. The CDR3 runs 12 residues. Per the germline V gene, CDR1 is SQVTM and CDR2 is ANQGSEA. Trimming cost V 7 bases and J 8 bases, with 15 bases left between them. This clone showed up just once. Sequenced material: peripheral blood. This clonotype was obtained from a middle-aged woman with acute or convalescent COVID-19. The chain has TRBV29-1 and TRBJ2-1; the D is unclear. The CDR3 coding sequence is TGCAGCGCCGAAGCCCTCCATGATGAGCAGTTCTTC. It yields the protein CSAEALHDEQFF.